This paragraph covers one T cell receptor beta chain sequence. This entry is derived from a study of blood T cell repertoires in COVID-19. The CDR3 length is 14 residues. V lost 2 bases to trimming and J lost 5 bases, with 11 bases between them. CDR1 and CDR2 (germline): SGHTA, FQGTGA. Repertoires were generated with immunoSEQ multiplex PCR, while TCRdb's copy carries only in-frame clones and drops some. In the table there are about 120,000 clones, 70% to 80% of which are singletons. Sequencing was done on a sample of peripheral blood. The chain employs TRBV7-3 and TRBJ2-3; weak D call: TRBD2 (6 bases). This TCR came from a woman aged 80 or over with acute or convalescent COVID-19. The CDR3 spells CASSLVGGKDTQYF. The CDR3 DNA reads TGTGCCAGCAGCTTAGTGGGAGGTAAAGATACGCAGTATTTT.